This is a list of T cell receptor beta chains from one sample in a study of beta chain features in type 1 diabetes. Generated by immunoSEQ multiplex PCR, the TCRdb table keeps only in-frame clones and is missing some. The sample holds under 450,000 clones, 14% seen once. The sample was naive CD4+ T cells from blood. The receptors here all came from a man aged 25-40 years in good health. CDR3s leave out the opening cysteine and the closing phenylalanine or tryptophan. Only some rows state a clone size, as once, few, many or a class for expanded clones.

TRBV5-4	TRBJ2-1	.	ASSQFDEQF
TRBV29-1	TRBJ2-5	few	SVYPPQETQY
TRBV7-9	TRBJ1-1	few	ASSLGDTLGEAF
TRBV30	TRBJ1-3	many	AWRKVPGNTIY
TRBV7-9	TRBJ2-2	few	ASSLSDRNTGELF
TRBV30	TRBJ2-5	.	AWNGQGETQY
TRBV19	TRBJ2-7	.	ASSRTAAYEQY
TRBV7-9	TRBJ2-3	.	ASSLASSTPLGDTQY
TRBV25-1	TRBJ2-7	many	ASSEPGTGYEQY
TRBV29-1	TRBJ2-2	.	SVRGFGSGELF
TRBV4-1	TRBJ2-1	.	ASSPVAGGLFYNEQF
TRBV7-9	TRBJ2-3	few	ASSRIGDTQY
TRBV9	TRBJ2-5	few	ASSVGTAQETQY
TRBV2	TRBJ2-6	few	ASCVGGANVLT